These T cell receptor beta chains were read from a single sample in a study of T cell responses to AZD1222 COVID-19 vaccine. Assay: immunoSEQ multiplex PCR; the TCRdb copy retains only in-frame clones and omits some. The sample consists of tens of thousands of clones, 90% of them appearing once. The starting material was peripheral blood, obtained 28 days after the second AZD1222 dose. The source of these receptors is an adult who received the AZD1222 COVID-19 vaccine. The CDR3 runs from the conserved cysteine through the conserved F or W. The D gene is left open where the match is weak. Part of the rows lack a size; the others show once, few, many or a class for expanded clones.

>TRBV3-1/TRBV3-2|-|TRBJ1-4|-
TGTGCCAGCAGCCAAGTCTGGGCCAGACATGAAAAACTGTTTTTT
CASSQVWARHEKLFF
>TRBV7-3|-|TRBJ1-1|-
TGTGCCAGCAGTACCCAAAAGAACACTGAAGCTTTCTTT
CASSTQKNTEAFF
>TRBV19|-|TRBJ1-3|-
TGTGCCAGTAGTATAGCTGGCAGCTCTGGAAACACCATATATTTT
CASSIAGSSGNTIYF
>TRBV5-5|few|TRBJ1-6|-
TGTGCCAGCAGCCTGACCCCCCCCGGCTTGTCCTATAATTCACCCCTCCACTTT
CASSLTPPGLSYNSPLHF
>TRBV4-1|-|TRBJ2-7|TRBD1
TGCGCCAGCAGCCAAGGACAGGGAATTTACGAGCAGTACTTC
CASSQGQGIYEQYF
>TRBV6-5|-|TRBJ2-7|-
TGTGCCAGCAGTAGATCCCCCGCCGAGCAGTACTTC
CASSRSPAEQYF
>TRBV28|-|TRBJ2-7|-
TGTGCCAGCAGTTTGCCCCCCGGGTACGAGCAGTACTTC
CASSLPPGYEQYF
>TRBV28|-|TRBJ1-1|-
TGTGCCAGCAGTGACCGGGCCCACTCTGAAGCTTTCTTT
CASSDRAHSEAFF
>TRBV20-1|-|TRBJ1-5|-
TGCAGTGCTAGTAGAGGACAGAGCAATCAGCCCCAGCATTTT
CSASRGQSNQPQHF
>TRBV14|-|TRBJ2-1|-
TGTGCCAGCAGCCTATGGAATGAGCAGTTCTTC
CASSLWNEQFF
>TRBV3-1/TRBV3-2|few|TRBJ2-1|TRBD2
TGTGCCAGCAGCCGACCGACTAGCGGGGAGTACAATGAGCAGTTCTTC
CASSRPTSGEYNEQFF
>TRBV7-6|once|TRBJ1-6|-
TGTGCCAGCAGCCCTGGTTCCTATAATTCACCCCTCCACTTT
CASSPGSYNSPLHF
>TRBV5-6|-|TRBJ1-5|TRBD1
TGTGCCAGCAGCCTCAGGGGGCCTAGCAATCAGCCCCAGCATTTT
CASSLRGPSNQPQHF
>TRBV9|-|TRBJ1-3|-
TGTGCCAGCAGCGTAGACCCTAAAGGCACTGGAAACACCATATATTTT
CASSVDPKGTGNTIYF
>TRBV7-6|-|TRBJ1-5|-
TGTGCCAGCAGCTTAGCAGGGCCAAATCAGCCCCAGCATTTT
CASSLAGPNQPQHF
>TRBV5-5|-|TRBJ1-3|TRBD1
TGTGCCAGCAGCAAGGACAGGGCACCCCTCTCTGGAAACACCATATATTTT
CASSKDRAPLSGNTIYF
>TRBV4-2|-|TRBJ1-5|-
TGTGCCAGCAGCCAAGTCGGCAATAGCAATCAGCCCCAGCATTTT
CASSQVGNSNQPQHF
>TRBV7-6|-|TRBJ2-7|TRBD2
TGTGCCAGCAGCCCCACGGCGGGGGGCGACGAGCAGTACTTC
CASSPTAGGDEQYF
>TRBV7-9|once|TRBJ1-5|TRBD1
TGTGCCAGCAGCTTGGACAGGGGGAATCAGCCCCAGCATTTT
CASSLDRGNQPQHF
>TRBV7-3|-|TRBJ2-3|-
TGTGCCAGCAGCTCCGGGACTCATAGCACAGATACGCAGTATTTT
CASSSGTHSTDTQYF
>TRBV12-2|-|TRBJ1-5|-
TGTGCAAGTCGCTTCAGAAATATGGGTTATAGCAATCAGCCCCAGCATTTT
CASRFRNMGYSNQPQHF
>TRBV2|-|TRBJ1-5|-
TGTGCCAGCAGTGGACAAGTGGATCAGCCCCAGCATTTT
CASSGQVDQPQHF
>TRBV30|-|TRBJ1-2|TRBD1
TGTGCCTGGAGTAGACAGGGGGCGAACTATGGCTACACCTTC
CAWSRQGANYGYTF
>TRBV7-2|-|TRBJ2-1|TRBD2
TGTGCCAGCAGCTCTCAGGGGACTAGCGGGGGATACAATGAGCAGTTCTTC
CASSSQGTSGGYNEQFF
>TRBV18|-|TRBJ2-3|-
TGTGCCAGCTCACCACAGGGAGCAGATACGCAGTATTTT
CASSPQGADTQYF
>TRBV4-1|-|TRBJ1-2|-
TGCGCCAGCAGCAGAGACACGACGGGTGGCTACACCTTC
CASSRDTTGGYTF
>TRBV7-9|-|TRBJ1-1|-
TGTGCCAGCAGCTTAGGGCAGTCGAACACTGAAGCTTTCTTT
CASSLGQSNTEAFF
>TRBV7-3|few|TRBJ1-1|-
TGTGCCAGCAGCTCCCAGGGGCTACTCACTGAAGCTTTCTTT
CASSSQGLLTEAFF
>TRBV9|-|TRBJ2-3|TRBD2
TGTGCCAGCAGCCCCGCCGCGAGGGTACTAGCGACTAGCACAGATACGCAGTATTTT
CASSPAARVLATSTDTQYF
>TRBV28|once|TRBJ2-1|-
TGTGCCAGCACCCTCGGACTGACACGGAATGAGCAGTTCTTC
CASTLGLTRNEQFF
>TRBV10-3|-|TRBJ2-4|-
TGTGCCATCAGTGAAAGGGTCGAACAGAAAAACATTCAGTACTTC
CAISERVEQKNIQYF
>TRBV27|-|TRBJ1-2|TRBD1
TGTGCCAGCAGTCCCCGGGACAGAACTCTTCTATTTAACTATGGCTACACCTTC
CASSPRDRTLLFNYGYTF
>TRBV9|-|TRBJ2-1|TRBD1
TGTGCCAGCAGCGTAGGGCCTGGAGGGACAGGATCCAATGAGCAGTTCTTC
CASSVGPGGTGSNEQFF
>TRBV7-8|-|TRBJ2-4|TRBD1
TGTGCCAGCAGCCATGGGCCAGGGGGTGCCAAAAACATTCAGTACTTC
CASSHGPGGAKNIQYF
>TRBV7-8|-|TRBJ2-1|TRBD2
TGTGCCAGCAGCCCGCTTCGGGGCGGGGGAGGCAACAATGAGCAGTTCTTC
CASSPLRGGGGNNEQFF
>TRBV5-1|-|TRBJ2-5|-
TGCGCCAGCAGCGGATTGCCAGGGACGCAAGAGACCCAGTACTTC
CASSGLPGTQETQYF
>TRBV28|-|TRBJ2-1|-
TGTGCCAGCAGACTCTGGGGGAATGAGCAGTTCTTC
CASRLWGNEQFF
>TRBV21-1|-|TRBJ2-7|-
TGTGCCAGCAGCAAAGCAGGGGGCGGGAGCTCCTACGAGCAGTACTTC
CASSKAGGGSSYEQYF
>TRBV3-1/TRBV3-2|-|TRBJ2-1|-
TGTGCCAGCGGGGGCCGCCCAAATGAGCAGTTCTTC
CASGGRPNEQFF
>TRBV9|-|TRBJ1-4|TRBD1
TGTGCCAGCAGCCTTGACGGACAGGGCGGGGAAAAACTGTTTTTT
CASSLDGQGGEKLFF
>TRBV27|-|TRBJ2-1|-
TGTGCCACCGGTCATAATGAGCAGTTCTTC
CATGHNEQFF
>TRBV3-1/TRBV3-2|-|TRBJ2-5|TRBD2
TGTGCCAGCGTCCGGGGGGGCGAGGTTTCAGAGACCCAGTACTTC
CASVRGGEVSETQYF
>TRBV7-2|-|TRBJ2-7|TRBD1
TGTGCCAGCAGCCGCACCTCCGGGACAGGGTCCTACGAGCAGTACTTC
CASSRTSGTGSYEQYF
>TRBV5-4|-|TRBJ1-6|-
TGTGCCAGCAGCTTTAGATCACCCCTCCACTTT
CASSFRSPLHF
>TRBV9|-|TRBJ2-3|TRBD2
TGTGCCAGCAGCGTCGTAGCGGGGGGCCGCACAGATACGCAGTATTTT
CASSVVAGGRTDTQYF
>TRBV29-1|-|TRBJ1-2|-
TGCAGCGTTGAGGTTCAGGAGTTGAACTATGGCTACACCTTC
CSVEVQELNYGYTF